These T cell receptor beta chains were read from a single sample in a study of shared clonotypes between healthy human individuals. TCRdb's copy holds only in-frame clones and misses some; the assay was immunoSEQ multiplex PCR. The table has fewer than 500,000 clones, roughly 79% seen once; the top ten hold roughly an eighth. The sequenced sample consisted of PBMCs. The receptors derive from a woman aged 40-49 years in good health. Some clones in this sample may be carry-over from other donors' samples. Each CDR3 is given with its conserved first and last residue. A D gene is named only where the DNA matches it firmly. A row's size may be missing; if present it is once, few, many or a size class.

>TRBJ1-1|TRBV19|many|NA
TGTGCCAGTACCTTGGACACGGCGTACACTGAAGCTTTCTTT
CASTLDTAYTEAFF
>TRBJ1-1|TRBV7-2|NA|NA
TGTGCCAGCAGCTTAGCCCGGGCCACTGAAGCTTTCTTT
CASSLARATEAFF
>TRBJ2-1|TRBV19|once|TRBD2
TGTGCCAGTAGTCGGGGGGTCACCAACAATGAGCAGTTCTTC
CASSRGVTNNEQFF
>TRBJ2-3|TRBV7-9|NA|TRBD2
TGTGCCAGCAGCTTATTAGCGGGAATGGTCACAGATACGCAGTATTTT
CASSLLAGMVTDTQYF
>TRBJ2-7|TRBV7-9|once|NA
TGTGCCAGCAGCTTCCGCTTGGGTCGCGGGTCCTCCTACGAGCAGTACTTC
CASSFRLGRGSSYEQYF
>TRBJ1-2|TRBV19|NA|NA
TGTGCCAGTAGTATAAGAAGCTATGGCTACACCTTC
CASSIRSYGYTF
>TRBJ1-1|TRBV10-3|NA|NA
TGTGCCATCAGAACGTCGGGGAACACTGAAGCTTTCTTT
CAIRTSGNTEAFF
>TRBJ1-1|TRBV7-9|once|NA
TGTGCCAGCAGCTTTTGGGACACGAACACTGAAGCTTTCTTT
CASSFWDTNTEAFF
>TRBJ2-1|TRBV7-3|NA|TRBD2
TGTGCCAGCAGCTTATCGGGGACTAGCAATGAGCAGTTCTTC
CASSLSGTSNEQFF
>TRBJ2-7|TRBV2|NA|TRBD2
TGTGCCAGCAGTCCACTAGCGGACCCGTACGAGCAGTACTTC
CASSPLADPYEQYF
>TRBJ2-3|TRBV28|NA|NA
TGTGCCAGCAAGGGAGCTGAAGAAACAGATACGCAGTATTTT
CASKGAEETDTQYF
>TRBJ1-4|TRBV11-2|NA|NA
TGTGCCAGCAAAGCCGGGGTCGCAGAAAAACTGTTTTTT
CASKAGVAEKLFF
>TRBJ2-1|TRBV28|NA|NA
TGTGCCAGCAGTTCGGTACGCGGCCACCGCTACAATGAGCAGTTCTTC
CASSSVRGHRYNEQFF
>TRBJ2-7|TRBV27|NA|NA
TGTGCCAGCAGTTTTGCGCAGGGGGGCTACGAGCAGTACTTC
CASSFAQGGYEQYF
>TRBJ2-7|TRBV10-3|NA|TRBD2
TGTGCCATCCGGACTAGCGAATCCTACGAGCAGTACTTC
CAIRTSESYEQYF
>TRBJ1-6|TRBV28|NA|NA
TGTGCCAGCAACTTCAATAATTCACCCCTCCACTTT
CASNFNNSPLHF
>TRBJ2-5|TRBV5-4|NA|NA
TGTGCCAGCAGCCCGGCGACTAGGCGCCAAGAGACCCAGTACTTC
CASSPATRRQETQYF
>TRBJ1-1|TRBV15|few|NA
TGTGCCACCAGCAGACACCTGAACACTGAAGCTTTCTTT
CATSRHLNTEAFF
>TRBJ2-2|TRBV18|NA|TRBD1
TGTGCCAGCTCACCGGGACAGGGGCGGATCGGGGAGCTGTTTTTT
CASSPGQGRIGELFF
>TRBJ1-1|TRBV15|NA|NA
TGTGCCACCAGCCGATCAAAGGAAAGGGTGTGGATGAACACTGAAGCTTTCTTT
CATSRSKERVWMNTEAFF
>TRBJ2-3|TRBV7-2|NA|NA
TGTGCCAGCAGCCTCCCCGGTGGCACAGATACGCAGTATTTT
CASSLPGGTDTQYF
>TRBJ2-1|TRBV7-2|NA|NA
TGTGCCAGCAACCCAACGTGGGGACGGGGCAATGAGCAGTTCTTC
CASNPTWGRGNEQFF
>TRBJ2-7|TRBV5-1|NA|NA
TGCGCCAGCAGCCCCCTGCGTGGCGAGCAGTACTTC
CASSPLRGEQYF
>TRBJ2-1|TRBV10-1|NA|NA
TGCGCCAGCAGTGATGCGGTGGGGAATGAGCAGTTCTTC
CASSDAVGNEQFF
>TRBJ2-5|TRBV7-2|NA|TRBD2
TGTGCCAGCAGCCGCGGGACTAACTTTTGGGGCCACCAAGAGACCCAGTACTTC
CASSRGTNFWGHQETQYF
>TRBJ2-3|TRBV9|NA|NA
TGTGCCAGCAGCGGTGGCGGGCTTGGTACGGATACGCAGTATTTT
CASSGGGLGTDTQYF
>TRBJ2-3|TRBV4-2|NA|NA
TGTGCCAGCAGCCGTGGCTCCGGGGGTAGCACAGATACGCAGTATTTT
CASSRGSGGSTDTQYF
>TRBJ2-5|TRBV7-3|NA|TRBD1
TGTGCCAGCAGCCGAAGGGGGCTCCTGGGGGAGACCCAGTACTTC
CASSRRGLLGETQYF
>TRBJ1-5|TRBV4-2|NA|NA
TGTGCCAGCAGCCAAGATCAGGGGCACCGAGATCAGCCCCAGCATTTT
CASSQDQGHRDQPQHF
>TRBJ1-6|TRBV29-1|NA|NA
TGCAGCGTTGAGGAGGGCTGGGGTTCACCCCTCCACTTT
CSVEEGWGSPLHF
>TRBJ2-7|TRBV18|once|TRBD1
TGTGCCAGCTCACGTTCCGGACAGGGATCCGAGCAGTACTTC
CASSRSGQGSEQYF
>TRBJ1-3|TRBV19|NA|TRBD1
TGTGCCAGTAGTATCGCCAGGGGGCTCGACACCATATATTTT
CASSIARGLDTIYF
>TRBJ2-3|TRBV6-6|NA|NA
TGTGCCAGCAGTTACCCCGGGAGCACAGATACGCAGTATTTT
CASSYPGSTDTQYF
>TRBJ2-2|TRBV5-4|NA|NA
TGTGCCAGCAGCCCGAGGGGTGGAGCGGGCACCGGGGAGCTGTTTTTT
CASSPRGGAGTGELFF
>TRBJ2-1|TRBV2|many|NA
TGTGCCAGCAGTGGACTCGACAATGAGCAGTTCTTC
CASSGLDNEQFF
>TRBJ1-3|TRBV5-1|NA|NA
TGCGCCAGCAGCGTACAGGCTGGAAACACCATATATTTT
CASSVQAGNTIYF
>TRBJ2-3|TRBV4-2|NA|TRBD1
TGTGCCAGCAGCCAAGAGAGACAGGGGATGGGCACAGATACGCAGTATTTT
CASSQERQGMGTDTQYF
>TRBJ2-7|TRBV28|once|NA
TGTGCCAGCAGGCCCCTTGCGGCCTCCTACGAGCAGTACTTC
CASRPLAASYEQYF
>TRBJ2-2|TRBV7-6|NA|TRBD1
TGTGCCAGCAGCTTAAGACAGGGGAATGGCCGCACCGGGGAGCTGTTTTTT
CASSLRQGNGRTGELFF
>TRBJ2-3|TRBV11-2|NA|NA
TGTGCCAGCAGCCGGCTAGCCCCAGATACGCAGTATTTT
CASSRLAPDTQYF
>TRBJ1-5|TRBV5-1|NA|NA
TGCGCCAGCACCCCTTTAGCTAGCAATCAGCCCCAGCATTTT
CASTPLASNQPQHF
>TRBJ2-1|TRBV7-2|NA|TRBD2
TGTGCCAGCAGCCGATCTAGCGGGAACAATGAGCAGTTCTTC
CASSRSSGNNEQFF
>TRBJ1-2|TRBV28|once|NA
TGTGCCAGCAGTTTGCGACAGGACTATGGCTACACCTTC
CASSLRQDYGYTF
>TRBJ1-5|TRBV19|NA|TRBD1
TGTGCCAGTAGTATCGACAGGGGGATTGGAAATCAGCCCCAGCATTTT
CASSIDRGIGNQPQHF
>TRBJ2-5|TRBV19|NA|TRBD2
TGTGCCAGTAGTATCCTCGCTAGCGGGAGCTTGGAGACCCAGTACTTC
CASSILASGSLETQYF
>TRBJ2-7|TRBV7-2|NA|NA
TGTGCCAGCAGCTTGGGACCACAGGGCTACGAGCAGTACTTC
CASSLGPQGYEQYF
>TRBJ2-7|TRBV6-5|NA|NA
TGTGCCAGCAGTTATGGGCAGGGCTCCTACGAGCAGTACTTC
CASSYGQGSYEQYF
>TRBJ2-5|TRBV13|few|TRBD2
TGTGCCAGCAGCTTAGGCCTAGCGGGAGGGCCTCGGGAGACCCAGTACTTC
CASSLGLAGGPRETQYF
>TRBJ2-5|TRBV5-1|NA|NA
TGCGCCAGCAGCCCTAGACCCCCCCAAGAGACCCAGTACTTC
CASSPRPPQETQYF
>TRBJ2-7|TRBV11-2|NA|TRBD1
TGTGCCAGCAGCTTAACAGGGGATTTGGGCGAGCAGTACTTC
CASSLTGDLGEQYF
>TRBJ2-5|TRBV7-9|NA|TRBD1
TGTGCCAGCAGCCCATGGGGGCGGGACAGGTACCAAGAGACCCAGTACTTC
CASSPWGRDRYQETQYF
>TRBJ2-3|TRBV28|NA|TRBD2
TGTGCCAGCAGTTTAGCCGGACTAGCGGGAGGCCGACAGCCGGGGGATACGCAGTATTTT
CASSLAGLAGGRQPGDTQYF
>TRBJ2-1|TRBV5-4|once|TRBD2
TGTGCCAGCAGCTCGGGACTAGCGGGAGTCAATGAGCAGTTCTTC
CASSSGLAGVNEQFF
>TRBJ2-5|TRBV19|NA|NA
TGTGCCAGTAGTGGGGGCGGAGAGACCCAGTACTTC
CASSGGGETQYF
>TRBJ1-5|TRBV5-1|NA|NA
TGCGCCAGCAGCTTGGAGGCAGGGGATCAGCCCCAGCATTTT
CASSLEAGDQPQHF
>TRBJ1-1|TRBV7-3|NA|TRBD1
TGTGCCAGCAGCGTACAGGGGGAGGGGACTGAAGCTTTCTTT
CASSVQGEGTEAFF
>TRBJ2-2|TRBV5-1|NA|TRBD2
TGCGCCAGCAGCTTGGGACTAGCGGGACCTGGAGCCGGGGAGCTGTTTTTT
CASSLGLAGPGAGELFF